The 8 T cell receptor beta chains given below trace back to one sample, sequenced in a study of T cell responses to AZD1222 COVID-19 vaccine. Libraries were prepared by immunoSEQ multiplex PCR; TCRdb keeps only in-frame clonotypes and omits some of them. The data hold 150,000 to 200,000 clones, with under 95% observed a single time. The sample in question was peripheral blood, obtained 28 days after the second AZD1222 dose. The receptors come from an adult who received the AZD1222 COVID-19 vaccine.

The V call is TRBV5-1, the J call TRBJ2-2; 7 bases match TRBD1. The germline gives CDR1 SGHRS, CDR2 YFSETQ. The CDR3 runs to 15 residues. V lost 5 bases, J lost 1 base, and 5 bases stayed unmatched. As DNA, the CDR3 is TGCGCCAGCAGACTCTGGACAGGGAACACCGGGGAGCTGTTTTTT. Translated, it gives CASRLWTGNTGELFF.

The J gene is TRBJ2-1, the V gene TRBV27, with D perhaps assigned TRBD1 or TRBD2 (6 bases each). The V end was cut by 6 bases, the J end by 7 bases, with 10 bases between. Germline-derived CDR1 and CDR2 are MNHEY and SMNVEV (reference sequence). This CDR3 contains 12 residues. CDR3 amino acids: CASREGGNEQFF. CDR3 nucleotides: TGTGCCAGCAGGGAAGGGGGGAATGAGCAGTTCTTC.

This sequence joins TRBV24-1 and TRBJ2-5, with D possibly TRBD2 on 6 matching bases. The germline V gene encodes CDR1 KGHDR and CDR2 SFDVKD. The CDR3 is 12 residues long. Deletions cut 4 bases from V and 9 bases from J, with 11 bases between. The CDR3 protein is CATSDRGGAQYF. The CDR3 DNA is TGTGCCACCAGTGACCGAGGCGGGGCCCAGTACTTC.

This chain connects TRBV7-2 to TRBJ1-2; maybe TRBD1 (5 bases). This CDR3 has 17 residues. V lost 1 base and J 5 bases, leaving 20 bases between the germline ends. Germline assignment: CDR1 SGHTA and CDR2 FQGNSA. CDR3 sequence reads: CASSLDGAGGPLYGYTF. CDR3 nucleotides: TGTGCCAGCAGCTTAGATGGGGCAGGCGGCCCCCTTTATGGCTACACCTTC.

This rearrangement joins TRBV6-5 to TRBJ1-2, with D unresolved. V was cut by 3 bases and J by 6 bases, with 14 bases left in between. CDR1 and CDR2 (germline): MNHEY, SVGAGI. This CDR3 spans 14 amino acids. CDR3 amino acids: CASSYSRALDGYTF. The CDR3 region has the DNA TGTGCCAGCAGTTATAGTCGGGCCCTCGATGGCTACACCTTC.

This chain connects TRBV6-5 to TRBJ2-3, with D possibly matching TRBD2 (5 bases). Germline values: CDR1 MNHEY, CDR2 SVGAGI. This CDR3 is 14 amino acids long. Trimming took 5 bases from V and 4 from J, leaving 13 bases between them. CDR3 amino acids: CASSLTGYPDTQYF. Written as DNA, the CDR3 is TGTGCCAGCAGTCTAACGGGATATCCAGATACGCAGTATTTT.

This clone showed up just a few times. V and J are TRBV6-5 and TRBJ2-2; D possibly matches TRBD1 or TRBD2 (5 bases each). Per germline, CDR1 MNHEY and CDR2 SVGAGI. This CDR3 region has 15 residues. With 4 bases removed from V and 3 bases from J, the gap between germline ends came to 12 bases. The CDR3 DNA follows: TGTGCCAGCAGTTCGGGACGGTCTCACACCGGGGAGCTGTTTTTT. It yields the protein CASSSGRSHTGELFF.

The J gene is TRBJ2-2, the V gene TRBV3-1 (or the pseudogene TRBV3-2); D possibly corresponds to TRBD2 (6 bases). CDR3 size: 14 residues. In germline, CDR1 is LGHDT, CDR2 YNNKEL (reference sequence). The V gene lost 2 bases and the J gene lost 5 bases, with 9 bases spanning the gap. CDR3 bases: TGTGCCAGCAGCCAAACAGGAGGGACCGGGGAGCTGTTTTTT. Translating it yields CASSQTGGTGELFF.